This entry lists 31 T cell receptor beta chains sequenced from one sample in a study of CXCR3-negative and CXCR3-positive naive CD8 T cells. UMI-labeled 5' RACE TRB cDNA libraries were prepared from the cells. TCRdb re-called the 5' RACE reads and gives one entry per CDR3 protein, without DNA. Its table records 150,000 to 180,000 distinct CDR3 sequences. Overall study findings and caveats: A higher hydrophobicity marked the TRB CDR3s of CXCR3-positive naive cells versus CXCR3-negative naive cells.

Their cognate antigens are unknown. The material sequenced was naive CXCR3+ CD8+ T cells from blood. Subset: CD45RO-CCR7+CD27+CD95- naive CD8+ T cells expressing CXCR3 (TNR3+). These receptors all come from a human donor in good health. Some clones in this sample may be carry-over from other donors' samples.

The CDR3 sequence is CASSLNVFSGGRNEQFF. V is TRBV27 and J is TRBJ2-1; the TRBD2 assignment by TCRdb is unverifiable without DNA. The V gene's germline CDR1 is MNHEY and CDR2 SMNVEV (reference sequence). The CDR3 length is 17 residues.

The genes are TRBV12-3 or TRBV12-4 and TRBJ2-3; TCRdb's assignment of TRBD2 cannot be checked, as there is no DNA. This CDR3 is built from 16 residues. The CDR3 sequence is CASSTTGLAGADTQYF.

V usage is TRBV19 and J usage is TRBJ1-5; TCRdb outputs TRBD1, but without DNA this stays unchecked. Germline V gives CDR1 LNHDA, CDR2 SQIVND (reference sequence). CDR3 length: 15 residues. CDR3 in amino acids: CASSQNRGSNQPQHF.

The V and J genes are TRBV12-3 or TRBV12-4 and TRBJ2-1; lacking DNA, the TRBD2 call made by TCRdb goes unchecked. The CDR3 is 14 amino acids. The CDR3 spells CASIMGGLYNEQFF.

The rearrangement uses TRBV19 and TRBJ2-7; TCRdb lists TRBD2, though no DNA is available to test this call. Per the germline V gene, CDR1 is LNHDA and CDR2 is SQIVND (reference sequence). The CDR3 loop spans 15 amino acids. CDR3 protein: CASSPQEGKSYEQYF.

V and J are TRBV28 and TRBJ1-2. Germline CDR1 and CDR2: MDHEN and SYDVKM. This CDR3 has 13 amino acids. CDR3 protein: CASSQTISGGYTF.

The chain couples TRBV7-9 to TRBJ2-3; TCRdb reports TRBD1, a call that lacks DNA to check it against. This CDR3 spans 18 amino acids. Germline V gene lookup returns CDR1 SEHNR and CDR2 FQNEAQ (reference sequence). The CDR3 region is CASSLVIASGRTTDTQYF.

The chain recombines TRBV20-1 with TRBJ2-1. The CDR3 is 15 amino acids. Germline assignment: CDR1 DFQATT and CDR2 SNEGSKA (reference sequence). The CDR3 sequence is CSARDSQVFANEQFF.

V is TRBV7-9 and J is TRBJ1-1. Looked up from germline, CDR1 is SEHNR and CDR2 is FQNEAQ (reference sequence). The CDR3 extends over 13 amino acids. The CDR3 region is CASSAVFNTEAFF.

V usage is TRBV6-2 or TRBV6-3 and J usage is TRBJ2-1; with no DNA, the TCRdb D assignment of TRBD1 cannot be verified. The germline CDR1 and CDR2 sequences are MNHEY and SVGEGT. The CDR3 spans 13 residues. The CDR3 is CATATGIYNEQFF.

The V and J genes are TRBV20-1 and TRBJ2-7; TCRdb designates TRBD2, a call that cannot be tested without DNA. This CDR3 is built from 13 residues. Germline V gene data show CDR1 as DFQATT and CDR2 as SNEGSKA (reference sequence). The CDR3 here is CSASPSGGYEQYF.

The chain is built from TRBV7-2 and TRBJ2-1. Germline V lookup: CDR1 SGHTA, CDR2 FQGNSA. The CDR3 loop spans 17 amino acids. The CDR3 is CASSYSTFNLGYNEQFF.

The genes are TRBV20-1 and TRBJ2-1; absent DNA, TCRdb's TRBD2 call cannot be checked. Germline assignment: CDR1 DFQATT and CDR2 SNEGSKA (reference sequence). The CDR3 totals 15 residues. CDR3 region: CSARGLATAYNEQFF.

This rearrangement joins TRBV29-1 to TRBJ2-1. This CDR3 is 15 amino acids long. Germline assignment: CDR1 SQVTM and CDR2 ANQGSEA. The CDR3 sequence: CSVEDPAAVNNEQFF.

The chain uses TRBV5-1 and TRBJ2-5. The germline CDR1 and CDR2 sequences are SGHRS and YFSETQ. CDR3 length: 13 amino acids. CDR3 region: CASRLDVRETQYF.

This chain joins TRBV29-1 and TRBJ2-2. The germline V gene encodes CDR1 SQVTM and CDR2 ANQGSEA. The CDR3 spans 13 residues. The CDR3 spells CSVVWINTGELFF.

The chain employs TRBV15 and TRBJ2-1; TCRdb gives TRBD2 as the D gene, but with no DNA this cannot be confirmed. Germline V CDR1 and CDR2: LNHNV, YYDKDF (reference sequence). The CDR3 runs 18 residues. CDR3 region: CATSRAWGLAGVHNEQFF.

The chain uses TRBV5-1 and TRBJ2-2; TCRdb outputs TRBD1, but without DNA this stays unchecked. Germline V gene data show CDR1 as SGHRS and CDR2 as YFSETQ. The CDR3 extends over 15 amino acids. Here the CDR3 reads CASSVRQGGTGELFF.

The J gene is TRBJ2-7, the V gene TRBV29-1; the TRBD1 assignment by TCRdb is unverifiable without DNA. The germline gives CDR1 SQVTM, CDR2 ANQGSEA. The CDR3 runs to 12 residues. The CDR3 loop reads CSARDSSYEQYF.

The chain employs TRBV30 and TRBJ2-3; the D gene TCRdb calls, TRBD1, cannot be checked with no DNA. Germline V gene sequence: CDR1 GTSNPN, CDR2 SVGIG (reference sequence). This CDR3 is 14 amino acids long. The CDR3 reads CAWSVSRPGDTQYF.

The V call is TRBV20-1, the J call TRBJ2-1; checking the TCRdb D call of TRBD2 is not possible without DNA. Germline V gives CDR1 DFQATT, CDR2 SNEGSKA (reference sequence). The CDR3 runs 15 residues. CDR3 residues: CSAHDREGLYNEQFF.

The V gene is TRBV24-1, the J gene TRBJ2-7; TCRdb reports TRBD1, a call that lacks DNA to check it against. The germline CDR1 and CDR2 sequences are KGHDR and SFDVKD. The length of the CDR3 is 14 residues. The CDR3 sequence: CATSTGTAAYEQYF.

The genes are TRBV9 and TRBJ1-1; checking the TCRdb D call of TRBD1 is not possible without DNA. The V gene's germline CDR1 is SGDLS and CDR2 YYNGEE. This CDR3 is 15 amino acids long. The CDR3 loop is CASSAPGTGGTEAFF. Complete variable domain (other parts from reference TRBV9 and TRBJ1-1): DSGVTQTPKHLITATGQRVTLRCSPRSGDLSVYWYQQSLDQGLQFLIQYYNGEERAKGNILERFSAQQFPDLHSELNLSSLELGDSALYFCASSAPGTGGTEAFFGQGTRLTVV.

The chain recombines TRBV6-5 with TRBJ2-1; TCRdb returns TRBD1, unconfirmable since there is no DNA. Germline CDR1 is MNHEY and CDR2 is SVGAGI. CDR3 length: 13 amino acids. The CDR3 spells CASSYSIQGEQFF.

The chain links TRBV25-1 to TRBJ1-1. Germline values: CDR1 MGHDK, CDR2 SYGVNS. CDR3 length: 12 residues. The chain's CDR3 is CASSEGHTEAFF.

The chain carries TRBV4-2 and TRBJ1-4; as DNA is missing, the TRBD1 call by TCRdb cannot be tested. The germline V gene has CDR1 LGHNA and CDR2 YNFKEQ. CDR3 length: 16 amino acids. CDR3 sequence reads: CASSQEGGQGGEKLFF.

The chain uses TRBV29-1 and TRBJ1-1. The V gene's germline CDR1 is SQVTM and CDR2 ANQGSEA. The CDR3 covers 15 residues. CDR3 protein: CSVNGVQNSNTEAFF.

CDR3 in amino acids: CASSSLAGGFTDTQYF. The chain is built from TRBV27 and TRBJ2-3; TCRdb's assignment of TRBD2 cannot be checked, as there is no DNA. This CDR3 contains 16 residues. The germline V gene has CDR1 MNHEY and CDR2 SMNVEV (reference sequence).

V is TRBV30 and J is TRBJ2-2; lacking DNA, the TRBD1 call made by TCRdb goes unchecked. This CDR3 is 14 amino acids long. The V gene's germline CDR1 is GTSNPN and CDR2 SVGIG (reference sequence). CDR3 in amino acids: CAWSLGVRAGELFF.

The chain links TRBV7-9 to TRBJ2-1. Germline V lookup: CDR1 SEHNR, CDR2 FQNEAQ (reference sequence). The CDR3 loop spans 11 amino acids. This CDR3 is CASSLSGSSLF. The full variable domain, rest sourced from reference TRBV7-9 and TRBJ2-1, is DTGVSQNPRHKITKRGQNVTFRCDPISEHNRLYWYRQTLGQGPEFLTYFQNEAQLEKSRLLSDRFSAERPKGSFSTLEIQRTEQGDSAMYLCASSLSGSSLFGPGTRLTVL.

The chain has TRBV24-1 and TRBJ2-3; lacking DNA, the TRBD2 call made by TCRdb goes unchecked. Germline CDR1 is KGHDR and CDR2 is SFDVKD. This CDR3 contains 17 residues. The CDR3 is CATSDAGRISGTDTQYF.